These 17 T cell receptor beta chains were all obtained from the same sample, sequenced in a study of radiotherapy plus CTLA-4 blockade in lung cancer. Libraries were prepared by immunoSEQ multiplex PCR; TCRdb keeps only in-frame clonotypes and omits some of them. This table has about 62,000 clones, roughly 76% appearing once. The material sequenced was peripheral blood, taken from a patient treated with radiotherapy plus ipilimumab. These receptors were taken from a human donor with non-small cell lung cancer who had a complete response to radiotherapy plus ipilimumab.

A few counts support this clone. The chain combines TRBV7-8 with TRBJ1-5, with D uncertain. The germline CDR1 and CDR2 sequences are SGHVS and FQNEAQ. Deletions cut 3 bases from V and 4 bases from J, with 4 bases between. The CDR3 covers 12 residues. DNA for the CDR3: TGTGCCAGCAGCTTTCAAAATCAGCCCCAGCATTTT. As protein: CASSFQNQPQHF.

This clone is medium-sized. V and J are TRBV7-9 and TRBJ2-1; 11 bases agree with TRBD2. V shed 4 bases, J shed 8 bases, and the junction held 13 bases outside the gene matches. CDR3 length equals 17 residues. Germline CDR1 and CDR2: SEHNR and FQNEAQ (reference sequence). CDR3 DNA sequence: TGTGCCAGCAGCTCGGGTAGACTAGCGGGATCTGCCGATGAGCAGTTCTTC. Its translation is CASSSGRLAGSADEQFF. Based on the CDR3 plus reference TRBV7-9 and TRBJ2-1, the full variable domain is DTGVSQNPRHKITKRGQNVTFRCDPISEHNRLYWYRQTLGQGPEFLTYFQNEAQLEKSRLLSDRFSAERPKGSFSTLEIQRTEQGDSAMYLCASSSGRLAGSADEQFFGPGTRLTVL.

The chain links TRBV7-2 to TRBJ2-3, with 12 bases fitting TRBD2. The CDR3 extends over 18 amino acids. Germline CDR1 reads SGHTA; CDR2 reads FQGNSA. V was clipped by 0 bases and J by 1 base; unmatched bases: 5. CDR3 coding DNA: TGTGCCAGCAGCTTAGCCCAACTAGCGGGAGGAGGCACAGATACGCAGTATTTT. Amino acid sequence: CASSLAQLAGGGTDTQYF.

This rearrangement joins TRBV11-2 to TRBJ2-7; TRBD2 aligns across 11 bases. There are 16 residues in the CDR3. V lost 3 bases and J lost 6; bases outside the gene matches: 10. CDR1 is SGHAT, CDR2 FQNNGV, per germline. The CDR3 region is CASSFGRTSGRAEQYF. Written as DNA, the CDR3 is TGTGCCAGCAGCTTCGGCCGCACTAGCGGGAGAGCCGAGCAGTACTTC.

The chain is built from TRBV6-5 and TRBJ2-5, with no clear D. The CDR3 length is 16 residues. Germline lookup yields CDR1 MNHEY and CDR2 SVGAGI. Trimming took off 3 bases at V and 2 bases at J, with 16 bases between the two ends. The CDR3 loop is CASSYSVHSPQETQYF. The CDR3 DNA is TGTGCCAGCAGTTATTCGGTTCACTCCCCACAAGAGACCCAGTACTTC.

A remark on this clone: Distinct nucleotide sequences in the sample also encode this CDR3. V usage is TRBV9 and J usage is TRBJ2-3; TRBD2 aligns across 7 bases. Trimming at V came to 0 bases and at J to 0 bases, leaving 1 base not matched to a gene. This CDR3 is 15 amino acids long. Germline CDR1 SGDLS, CDR2 YYNGEE. CDR3 sequence (DNA): TGTGCCAGCAGCGTAGGCGGGGGAAGCACAGATACGCAGTATTTT. Its translation is CASSVGGGSTDTQYF.

The J gene is TRBJ2-1, the V gene TRBV5-6; D is perhaps TRBD2 (6 bases). CDR3 length: 12 residues. From germline, CDR1 is SGHDT and CDR2 YYEEEE. V shed 4 bases and J shed 11 bases, with 13 bases lying between them. CDR3 DNA sequence: TGTGCCAGCAGCCGGGGACTTTTGAAGCAGTTCTTC. Translation gives CASSRGLLKQFF.

The chain has TRBV11-2 and TRBJ2-5; D not certain. Germline loops: CDR1 SGHAT, CDR2 FQNNGV. The CDR3 totals 14 residues. The V end lost 4 bases, the J end lost 1 base, and 10 bases lay between the germline ends. The CDR3 sequence: CASSSSYSQETQYF. DNA of the CDR3: TGTGCCAGCAGCTCGAGCTACAGCCAAGAGACCCAGTACTTC.

The V gene is TRBV7-7, the J gene TRBJ2-2; 14 bases line up with TRBD2. This CDR3 has 18 residues. Losses at the gene ends were 5 bases for V and 3 bases for J; bases not matched to a gene: 8. The germline V gene encodes CDR1 SSHAT and CDR2 FNYEAQ (reference sequence). The CDR3 DNA is TGTGCCAGCAGCCCCCGACTAGCGGGGGGGTTGGACACCGGGGAGCTGTTTTTT. This translates into CASSPRLAGGLDTGELFF.

The chain couples TRBV13 to TRBJ1-5, with D possibly being TRBD1 (5 bases). Trimming took 0 bases from V and 7 from J, leaving 19 bases between them. CDR3 length: 17 residues. The germline gives CDR1 PRHDT, CDR2 FYEKMQ (reference sequence). The chain's CDR3 is CASSLGLPRGGRQPQHF. DNA for the CDR3: TGTGCCAGCAGCTTAGGCCTCCCCCGGGGGGGACGCCAGCCCCAGCATTTT. Complete variable domain (other parts from reference TRBV13 and TRBJ1-5): AAGVIQSPRHLIKEKRETATLKCYPIPRHDTVYWYQQGPGQDPQFLISFYEKMQSDKGSIPDRFSAQQFSDYHSELNMSSLELGDSALYFCASSLGLPRGGRQPQHFGDGTRLSIL.

This chain joins TRBV19 and TRBJ1-1, with 10 bases fitting TRBD1. The germline CDR1 and CDR2 sequences are LNHDA and SQIVND (reference sequence). The V and J ends lost 9 bases and 5 bases, in that order; junction bases with no gene match: 6. The CDR3 runs to 13 residues. The CDR3 bases are TGTGCCAGCTCGGACAGGGGGTGGACTGAAGCTTTCTTT. It is translated as CASSDRGWTEAFF.

The J gene is TRBJ1-6, the V gene TRBV12-5, with 7 bases aligning to TRBD1. Germline V CDR1 and CDR2: LGHNT, FRNRAP. The CDR3 extends over 14 amino acids. Trimming at V came to 4 bases and at J to 7 bases, leaving 4 bases not matched to a gene. Here the CDR3 reads CASGSQGSNSPLHF. CDR3 nucleotide sequence: TGTGCTAGTGGTTCACAGGGGTCCAATTCACCCCTCCACTTT.

A word on this clone: Because the CDR3's place on the DNA is in doubt, the DNA is left out and the CDR3 is given as listed by TCRdb. This CDR3 is CASSLVGQGTGYPF. J is TRBJ1-2 and V is TRBV5-1; TRBD1 is taken as the D call from the table, unchecked against the DNA. Germline V CDR1 and CDR2: SGHRS, YFSETQ. Inclusive of both ends, the CDR3 amounts to 14 amino acids.

This chain connects TRBV28 to TRBJ2-3; 10 bases match TRBD1. In germline, CDR1 is MDHEN, CDR2 SYDVKM. V shed 6 bases and J 8 bases; nucleotides not matched to a gene: 8. CDR3 length: 14 amino acids. The DNA of the CDR3 is TGTGCCAGCAGGTTGGGACAGGGGAGGGGTACGCAGTATTTT. Protein sequence: CASRLGQGRGTQYF. Complete variable domain (other parts from reference TRBV28 and TRBJ2-3): DVKVTQSSRYLVKRTGEKVFLECVQDMDHENMFWYRQDPGLGLRLIYFSYDVKMKEKGDIPEGYSVSREKKERFSLILESASTNQTSMYLCASRLGQGRGTQYFGPGTRLTVL.

The rearrangement links TRBV2 to TRBJ2-7; D ambiguous. Trimming cost V 5 bases and J 6 bases, with 11 bases left between them. CDR3 length: 12 amino acids. The V gene's germline CDR1 is SNHLY and CDR2 FYNNEI. The CDR3 spells CASSKYAGEQYF. The CDR3, as DNA: TGTGCCAGCAGTAAATATGCAGGCGAGCAGTACTTC. Variable domain in full (rest from reference TRBV2 and TRBJ2-7): EPEVTQTPSHQVTQMGQEVILRCVPISNHLYFYWYRQILGQKVEFLVSFYNNEISEKSEIFDDQFSVERPDGSNFTLKIRSTKLEDSAMYFCASSKYAGEQYFGPGTRLTVT.

The chain employs TRBV30 and TRBJ1-5, with 9 bases that match TRBD1. The ends lost 2 bases at V and 5 bases at J; junction bases unmatched: 7. The germline gives CDR1 GTSNPN, CDR2 SVGIG (reference sequence). The CDR3 loop spans 15 amino acids. The CDR3 sequence: CAWSLGQGRHQPQHF. In DNA, the CDR3 is TGTGCCTGGAGTCTTGGACAGGGGAGACATCAGCCCCAGCATTTT.

The chain couples TRBV6-5 to TRBJ2-3, with D perhaps matching TRBD2 (5 bases). The CDR3 is made up of 16 amino acids. CDR1 is MNHEY, CDR2 SVGAGI, per germline. V lost 2 bases and J lost 5, with 17 bases in between. CDR3 sequence: CASSYRNRSGGDTQYF. In DNA form, the CDR3 reads TGTGCCAGCAGTTACAGAAATAGGTCAGGAGGAGATACGCAGTATTTT.